This T cell receptor beta chain was identified in a study of identical twins. Germline CDR1 is KGHSH and CDR2 is LQKENI. This CDR3 has 13 amino acids. Trimming pared 3 bases from V and 4 bases from J, leaving 10 bases between. TCRdb ran MiXCR on the 5' RACE reads and lists one entry per CDR3 protein. In the table there are nearly 650,000 distinct CDR3 sequences, 7.1% of which are singletons. Healthy Caucasian individuals made up all the donors. Another study also made use of these data, one on yellow fever vaccine responses in identical twins.

Input material: PBMCs. This clonotype was obtained from a woman younger than 35 in good health. The chain carries TRBV18 and TRBJ2-7; tentatively, D is TRBD1 (5 bases). CDR3 sequence (DNA): TGTGCCAGCTCACCTCTGCGGACATACGAGCAGTACGTC. Translating gives CASSPLRTYEQYV.